This T cell receptor (beta chain) was documented in a study of human T cells and chemical hapten exposure. Study-level points and caveats: While controls formed fewer of them, expanded TCRs formed significantly more large CDR3 similarity clusters. TCRs above 1 in 1000 frequency stayed constant with DPC sensitization.

TCRdb used MiXCR to reprocess the RACE reads, holding one entry per CDR3 protein. The table has more than 150,000 distinct CDR3 sequences, approximately 31% seen once; the top ten hold roughly 3%. Time point described: pre-sensitization, week 0. Treatment indicated: therapeutic diphenylcyclopropenone sensitization with weekly scalp DPC. Looked up from germline, CDR1 is MDHEN and CDR2 is SYDVKM. J gave up 9 bases and V 5 bases, and 5 bases lay outside the gene matches. The CDR3 extends over 12 amino acids. Concerning this clonotype itself: Its antigen remains unknown.

The chain combines TRBV28 with TRBJ1-1, with TRBD1 identical over 8 bases. This specimen consisted of whole blood, obtained in connection with sensitization to the hapten diphenylcyclopropenone (DPC). This receptor was taken from a woman aged 30 to 39 with alopecia areata. Some clones in this sample may be carry-over from other donors' samples. CDR3 nucleotides: TGTGCCAGCAGTGAGGACAGGGCAAAAGCTTTCTTT. The encoded protein is CASSEDRAKAFF.